A selection of T cell receptor beta chains follows, all from one sample in a study of blood T cell repertoires in COVID-19. This table comes from immunoSEQ multiplex PCR, and its TCRdb copy is limited to in-frame clones, with some not included. Of around 95,000 clones listed, approximately 80% are singletons. Sequenced: peripheral blood. All receptors come from a woman in her 70s with acute or convalescent COVID-19. Each CDR3 is given with its conserved first and last residue. Fields, in order: V gene, clone size, D gene, J gene, CDR3 DNA, CDR3 protein. The D gene is left open where the match is weak. Clone size is given for some rows only: seen once, a few or many times, or a class if the clone is expanded.

V gene: TRBV5-4; clone size: once; D gene: TRBD2; J gene: TRBJ2-2; CDR3 DNA: TGTGCCAGCAGCTGGCTAGCGGGGGCCCCGGGAACCGGGGAGCTGTTTTTT; CDR3 protein: CASSWLAGAPGTGELFF
V gene: TRBV19; clone size: once; D gene: TRBD1; J gene: TRBJ2-5; CDR3 DNA: TGTGCCAGTAGACCAGGGGGTCAAGAGACCCAGTACTTC; CDR3 protein: CASRPGGQETQYF
V gene: TRBV10-3; clone size: .; D gene: TRBD1; J gene: TRBJ2-2; CDR3 DNA: TGTGCCATCAGTGAGTCGACAGGGGGCAACACCGGGGAGCTGTTTTTT; CDR3 protein: CAISESTGGNTGELFF
V gene: TRBV5-1; clone size: .; D gene: .; J gene: TRBJ2-5; CDR3 DNA: TGCGCCAGCAGCTCGAGGGTCGGGGGACAAGAGACCCAGTACTTC; CDR3 protein: CASSSRVGGQETQYF
V gene: TRBV6-2/TRBV6-3; clone size: few; D gene: TRBD1; J gene: TRBJ1-5; CDR3 DNA: TGTGCCAGCAGTACGGGGACAGGGGTTCAGCCCCAGCATTTT; CDR3 protein: CASSTGTGVQPQHF
V gene: TRBV7-8; clone size: few; D gene: TRBD1; J gene: TRBJ1-4; CDR3 DNA: TGTGCCAGCAGCTTAGCGGTAGGGGGCTTTTCTAATGAAAAACTGTTTTTT; CDR3 protein: CASSLAVGGFSNEKLFF
V gene: TRBV5-5; clone size: .; D gene: TRBD1; J gene: TRBJ2-5; CDR3 DNA: TGTGCCAGCAGCGGTGGGACAGGAGCGGAGACCCAGTACTTC; CDR3 protein: CASSGGTGAETQYF
V gene: TRBV6-4; clone size: .; D gene: .; J gene: TRBJ2-7; CDR3 DNA: TGTGCCAGCAGCCTTACTCTTGGAGACGAGCAGTACTTC; CDR3 protein: CASSLTLGDEQYF
V gene: TRBV27; clone size: .; D gene: .; J gene: TRBJ1-1; CDR3 DNA: TGTGCCAGCAGTGAGACAGAAACTGAAGCTTTCTTT; CDR3 protein: CASSETETEAFF
V gene: TRBV24-1; clone size: .; D gene: .; J gene: TRBJ2-7; CDR3 DNA: TGTGCCACCAGTGAAGCAGGCTCCTACGAGCAGTACTTC; CDR3 protein: CATSEAGSYEQYF
V gene: TRBV10-1; clone size: .; D gene: TRBD1; J gene: TRBJ2-3; CDR3 DNA: TGCGCCAGCTCCCCCAGGGGGACAGGGGGGCCAGATACGCAGTATTTT; CDR3 protein: CASSPRGTGGPDTQYF
V gene: TRBV5-1; clone size: .; D gene: .; J gene: TRBJ1-1; CDR3 DNA: TGCGCCAGCAGCTTGGGCCCGGGACAAACGCGGTCAGCTTTCTTT; CDR3 protein: CASSLGPGQTRSAFF
V gene: TRBV30; clone size: .; D gene: TRBD1; J gene: TRBJ1-1; CDR3 DNA: TGTGCCTGGAGAGGACAGGGGGGAACTGAAGCTTTCTTT; CDR3 protein: CAWRGQGGTEAFF
V gene: TRBV9; clone size: .; D gene: TRBD1; J gene: TRBJ1-1; CDR3 DNA: TGTGCCAGCAGCGGGTTGACAGGGGCTGAAGCTTTCTTT; CDR3 protein: CASSGLTGAEAFF
V gene: TRBV28; clone size: few; D gene: TRBD1; J gene: TRBJ1-2; CDR3 DNA: TGTGCCAGCAGCTCCGTCAACAGGGGGCATGGCTACACCTTC; CDR3 protein: CASSSVNRGHGYTF
V gene: TRBV12-3/TRBV12-4; clone size: .; D gene: .; J gene: TRBJ1-1; CDR3 DNA: TGTGCCAGCAGTTTCGTACAGAACACTGAAGCTTTCTTT; CDR3 protein: CASSFVQNTEAFF
V gene: TRBV9; clone size: .; D gene: TRBD1; J gene: TRBJ1-1; CDR3 DNA: TGTGCCAGCAGCGCGACAGGGTCCACTGAAGCTTTCTTT; CDR3 protein: CASSATGSTEAFF
V gene: TRBV24-1; clone size: .; D gene: TRBD1; J gene: TRBJ1-1; CDR3 DNA: TGTGCCACCGAAAACTGGACAGGTGAAGCTTTCTTT; CDR3 protein: CATENWTGEAFF
V gene: TRBV2; clone size: .; D gene: TRBD2; J gene: TRBJ2-3; CDR3 DNA: TGTGCCAGCAGTGTTCTAGCGGGGGAGGCAGATACGCAGTATTTT; CDR3 protein: CASSVLAGEADTQYF
V gene: TRBV3-1/TRBV3-2; clone size: .; D gene: .; J gene: TRBJ1-4; CDR3 DNA: TGTGCCAGCAGCCGAAGGAGGCGGACCCATGATACAACTAATGAAAAACTGTTTTTT; CDR3 protein: CASSRRRRTHDTTNEKLFF
V gene: TRBV29-1; clone size: once; D gene: .; J gene: TRBJ2-3; CDR3 DNA: TGCAGCGTGAGGACCCCTCTAGCGACGATAAGAGCAGATACGCAGTATTTT; CDR3 protein: CSVRTPLATIRADTQYF
V gene: TRBV5-1; clone size: .; D gene: TRBD2; J gene: TRBJ2-5; CDR3 DNA: TGCGCCAGCAGCTTAGCGGGGGGGCCTATGGAGACCCAGTACTTC; CDR3 protein: CASSLAGGPMETQYF
V gene: TRBV28; clone size: .; D gene: .; J gene: TRBJ1-5; CDR3 DNA: TGTGCCAGCAGTTTGGGGGGGGTAATCAATCAGCCCCAGCATTTT; CDR3 protein: CASSLGGVINQPQHF
V gene: TRBV7-3; clone size: .; D gene: TRBD2; J gene: TRBJ2-1; CDR3 DNA: TGTGCCAGCAGCGGGGGGACTAGAAATAATGAGCAGTTCTTC; CDR3 protein: CASSGGTRNNEQFF
V gene: TRBV19; clone size: .; D gene: .; J gene: TRBJ1-4; CDR3 DNA: TGTGCCAGTAGTATAGAGGGCCCAGGCTCAACTAATGAAAAACTGTTTTTT; CDR3 protein: CASSIEGPGSTNEKLFF
V gene: TRBV11-2; clone size: .; D gene: TRBD2; J gene: TRBJ2-7; CDR3 DNA: TGTGCCAGCAGCTTAGCGGGGGGTTCCTACGAGCAGTACTTC; CDR3 protein: CASSLAGGSYEQYF
V gene: TRBV19; clone size: .; D gene: TRBD1; J gene: TRBJ2-7; CDR3 DNA: TGTGCCAGTATACGTCCACAGGGGCCCTCCTACGAGCAGTACTTC; CDR3 protein: CASIRPQGPSYEQYF
V gene: TRBV10-3; clone size: .; D gene: .; J gene: TRBJ2-2; CDR3 DNA: TGTGCCATCACGAAGGGGTTTGTAGAGAACACCGGGGAGCTGTTTTTT; CDR3 protein: CAITKGFVENTGELFF
V gene: TRBV5-1; clone size: .; D gene: TRBD2; J gene: TRBJ2-1; CDR3 DNA: TGCGCCAGCAACCCTAGCCACGGGGGGGCCACTGAGCAGTTCTTC; CDR3 protein: CASNPSHGGATEQFF
V gene: TRBV18; clone size: .; D gene: TRBD2; J gene: TRBJ2-3; CDR3 DNA: TGTGCCAGCTCTTCTAGCGGGGGCACAGATACGCAGTATTTT; CDR3 protein: CASSSSGGTDTQYF
V gene: TRBV18; clone size: few; D gene: TRBD1; J gene: TRBJ2-6; CDR3 DNA: TGTGCCAGCTCACCGGGACAGGGAGGCAACGTCCTGACTTTC; CDR3 protein: CASSPGQGGNVLTF
V gene: TRBV6-6; clone size: .; D gene: .; J gene: TRBJ1-1; CDR3 DNA: TGTGCCAGCAGCCCCCCCCCAGGCCTCATGAACACTGAAGCTTTCTTT; CDR3 protein: CASSPPPGLMNTEAFF
V gene: TRBV24-1; clone size: .; D gene: TRBD1; J gene: TRBJ2-7; CDR3 DNA: TGTGCCACCAGTCGGGGCAGGGGGTCCTACGAGCAGTACTTC; CDR3 protein: CATSRGRGSYEQYF
V gene: TRBV10-3; clone size: .; D gene: .; J gene: TRBJ2-3; CDR3 DNA: TGTGCCATCGAGGACTCCGAAGATACGCAGTATTTT; CDR3 protein: CAIEDSEDTQYF
V gene: TRBV4-1; clone size: .; D gene: TRBD2; J gene: TRBJ2-5; CDR3 DNA: TGCGCCAGCAGCCAAGGCGGGACTAGCGGCGAGACCCAGTACTTC; CDR3 protein: CASSQGGTSGETQYF
V gene: TRBV7-9; clone size: once; D gene: .; J gene: TRBJ1-6; CDR3 DNA: TGTGCCAGCAGCTTGGGGCAGTCACCCCTCCACTTT; CDR3 protein: CASSLGQSPLHF
V gene: TRBV27; clone size: .; D gene: .; J gene: TRBJ1-6; CDR3 DNA: TGTGCCAGCAGTGCAGGGGAGAGGGGCTCCTATAATTCACCCCTCCACTTT; CDR3 protein: CASSAGERGSYNSPLHF
V gene: TRBV30; clone size: once; D gene: .; J gene: TRBJ1-1; CDR3 DNA: TGTGCCTGGAAGTCAGGGTCGAACACTGAAGCTTTCTTT; CDR3 protein: CAWKSGSNTEAFF
V gene: TRBV9; clone size: .; D gene: TRBD1; J gene: TRBJ2-2; CDR3 DNA: TGTGCCAGCAGCGTAGTTTCAGGGGGCAACACCGGGGAGCTGTTTTTT; CDR3 protein: CASSVVSGGNTGELFF
V gene: TRBV28; clone size: .; D gene: .; J gene: TRBJ2-6; CDR3 DNA: TGTGCCAGCAGTGAATACAGGGCTGGGGCCAACGTCCTGACTTTC; CDR3 protein: CASSEYRAGANVLTF
V gene: TRBV7-6; clone size: .; D gene: TRBD2; J gene: TRBJ2-3; CDR3 DNA: TGTGCCAGCAGCTTTTACGGACTAGCGTACACAGATACGCAGTATTTT; CDR3 protein: CASSFYGLAYTDTQYF
V gene: TRBV5-1; clone size: .; D gene: TRBD1; J gene: TRBJ1-1; CDR3 DNA: TGCGCCAGCAGATTACAGGGGGCCGAGAACACTGAAGCTTTCTTT; CDR3 protein: CASRLQGAENTEAFF
V gene: TRBV28; clone size: .; D gene: .; J gene: TRBJ2-5; CDR3 DNA: TGTGCCAGCAGTTCTTTGGACGGACAGCAAGAGACCCAGTACTTC; CDR3 protein: CASSSLDGQQETQYF
V gene: TRBV6-4; clone size: many; D gene: TRBD1; J gene: TRBJ1-2; CDR3 DNA: TGTGCCAGCAGTCCCGGGACAGACACAAACTATGGCTACACCTTC; CDR3 protein: CASSPGTDTNYGYTF
V gene: TRBV2; clone size: .; D gene: .; J gene: TRBJ1-5; CDR3 DNA: TGTGCCAGCAAGGGGGATAGCAATCAGCCCCAGCATTTT; CDR3 protein: CASKGDSNQPQHF
V gene: TRBV7-8; clone size: .; D gene: .; J gene: TRBJ2-5; CDR3 DNA: TGTGCCAGCAGCTTAGCAGGGGCCCTGCAAGAGACCCAGTACTTC; CDR3 protein: CASSLAGALQETQYF
V gene: TRBV7-6; clone size: .; D gene: .; J gene: TRBJ1-3; CDR3 DNA: TGTGCCAGCAGCCAGGATCCCTTGGGAAACACCATATATTTT; CDR3 protein: CASSQDPLGNTIYF
V gene: TRBV5-1; clone size: few; D gene: TRBD1; J gene: TRBJ1-1; CDR3 DNA: TGCGCCAGCAGCCGGACAGGGGGCGACACTGAAGCTTTCTTT; CDR3 protein: CASSRTGGDTEAFF
V gene: TRBV27; clone size: .; D gene: TRBD1; J gene: TRBJ1-1; CDR3 DNA: TGTGCCAGCAGTTACCTGACAGGGGCCACTGAAGCTTTCTTT; CDR3 protein: CASSYLTGATEAFF
V gene: TRBV6-1; clone size: .; D gene: .; J gene: TRBJ2-7; CDR3 DNA: TGTGCCAGCAGTGAAGGGAGCTACGAGCAGTACTTC; CDR3 protein: CASSEGSYEQYF
V gene: TRBV11-2; clone size: .; D gene: TRBD1; J gene: TRBJ2-5; CDR3 DNA: TGTGCCAGCAGCGCAGAACGGGACAGCCAAGAGACCCAGTACTTC; CDR3 protein: CASSAERDSQETQYF
V gene: TRBV12-3/TRBV12-4; clone size: .; D gene: .; J gene: TRBJ2-2; CDR3 DNA: TGTGCCAGCAGTTATGGGAGAGGGGAGCTGTTTTTT; CDR3 protein: CASSYGRGELFF
V gene: TRBV5-8; clone size: few; D gene: .; J gene: TRBJ1-5; CDR3 DNA: TGTGCCAGCAGCTTCGGGACAAATAGCAATCAGCCCCAGCATTTT; CDR3 protein: CASSFGTNSNQPQHF
V gene: TRBV5-1; clone size: once; D gene: TRBD1; J gene: TRBJ2-1; CDR3 DNA: TGCGCCAGCAGCTTACAGGGGGGAACCTACAATGAGCAGTTCTTC; CDR3 protein: CASSLQGGTYNEQFF
V gene: TRBV20-1; clone size: .; D gene: TRBD1; J gene: TRBJ2-5; CDR3 DNA: TGCAGTGCTAGTCCTACAGGGGGCTTTTTCCAAGAGACCCAGTACTTC; CDR3 protein: CSASPTGGFFQETQYF
V gene: TRBV28; clone size: once; D gene: .; J gene: TRBJ1-4; CDR3 DNA: TGTGCCAGCAGTTTACAGGGGATGGAGGAAAAACTGTTTTTT; CDR3 protein: CASSLQGMEEKLFF
V gene: TRBV28; clone size: .; D gene: TRBD1; J gene: TRBJ2-1; CDR3 DNA: TGTGCCAGCAGTCCGGACAGGGGAAGCAATGAGCAGTTCTTC; CDR3 protein: CASSPDRGSNEQFF
V gene: TRBV6-2/TRBV6-3; clone size: .; D gene: TRBD2; J gene: TRBJ2-1; CDR3 DNA: TGTGCCAGCAGCTCTACTAGCGGGGGGAATGAGCAGTTCTTC; CDR3 protein: CASSSTSGGNEQFF
V gene: TRBV4-1; clone size: once; D gene: TRBD1; J gene: TRBJ1-5; CDR3 DNA: TGCGCCAGCAGCCGACAAAGTCAGGGGGCCCTTCAGCCCCAGCATTTT; CDR3 protein: CASSRQSQGALQPQHF
V gene: TRBV30; clone size: .; D gene: .; J gene: TRBJ1-5; CDR3 DNA: TGTGCCTGGGGGAGGAGAGACAATCAGCCCCAGCATTTT; CDR3 protein: CAWGRRDNQPQHF